These 30 T cell receptor beta chains came from one sample sequenced in a study of T cells in Graves' hyperthyroidism and ophthalmopathy. It was RNA transcripts that yielded the amplified TCR beta CDR3 regions. First-round RT-PCR targeting the TCR CDR3 was performed with the HTBI primer set. TCRdb ran MiXCR on the multiplex PCR reads and lists one entry per CDR3 protein. The repertoire has 700,000 to 950,000 distinct CDR3 sequences, about 35% of them found once; the top ten carry 30% to 40%. The sequenced sample was blood. These TCRs come from a woman in her thirties or forties with Graves' hyperthyroidism.

This clonotype has only a few counts. This sequence joins TRBV2 and TRBJ1-4; 7 bases agree with TRBD1. This CDR3 is built from 16 residues. CDR1 SNHLY and CDR2 FYNNEI come from the germline V gene. V was clipped by 2 bases and J by 3 bases; unmatched bases: 6. CDR3 protein: CASSEKFQGANEKLFF. In nucleotides, the CDR3 is TGTGCCAGCAGTGAAAAGTTTCAGGGGGCTAATGAAAAACTGTTTTTT.

The CDR3 bases are TGTGCCAGCAGCTTATATATAAGCTCTGGAAACACCATATATTTT. It codes for CASSLYISSGNTIYF. This rearrangement joins TRBV7-2 to TRBJ1-3; D not resolved. V lost 2 bases to trimming and J lost 0 bases, with 8 bases between them. The CDR3 is 15 amino acids. Germline V gives CDR1 SGHTA, CDR2 FQGNSA.

Ten or more counts support this clonotype. The V and J genes are TRBV14 and TRBJ2-7; no clear D. V lost 2 bases to trimming and J lost 4 bases, with 6 bases between them. Germline assignment: CDR1 SGHDN and CDR2 FVKESK. The CDR3 is 12 residues long. For the CDR3, the DNA is TGTGCCAGCAGCCAACCCGGTTACGAGCAGTACTTC. The encoded protein is CASSQPGYEQYF.

V is TRBV5-5 and J is TRBJ2-2; no definite D call. Germline CDR1 reads SGHKS; CDR2 reads YYEKEE (reference sequence). The V and J ends lost 4 bases and 7 bases respectively, with 11 bases between them. The CDR3 totals 13 residues. The CDR3: CASSARSGGELFF. DNA for the CDR3: TGTGCCAGCAGCGCCAGATCAGGCGGGGAGCTGTTTTTT.

Only a few counts were recorded for this clonotype. V and J are TRBV9 and TRBJ2-5, with a tentative D call TRBD1 (6 bases). The V end lost 4 bases, the J end lost 5 bases, and 21 bases lay between the germline ends. Germline CDR1 reads SGDLS; CDR2 reads YYNGEE. This CDR3 comprises 16 residues. The CDR3, as DNA: TGTGCCAGCAGCCCACCAGGGGCGGGTTTGTGGGAGACCCAGTACTTC. This translates into CASSPPGAGLWETQYF.

This clonotype was recorded many times. This chain links TRBV20-1 with TRBJ1-3, with a weak D call TRBD1 (5 bases). CDR1 and CDR2 (germline): DFQATT, SNEGSKA (reference sequence). The CDR3 runs to 17 residues. The V end lost 0 bases, the J end lost 3 bases, and 18 bases lay between the germline ends. Here the CDR3 reads CSARDPRGEGHGNTIYF. DNA for the CDR3: TGCAGTGCTAGAGATCCCCGTGGGGAGGGGCATGGAAACACCATATATTTT.

This clonotype occurred a few times. The chain links TRBV6-5 to TRBJ2-7; 12 nucleotides line up with TRBD1. V gave up 2 bases and J gave up 5 bases; unmatched junction bases: 10. Germline-derived CDR1 and CDR2 are MNHEY and SVGAGI. This CDR3 is 17 amino acids long. CDR3 in amino acids: CASSYEGQGALPHEQYF. The CDR3 bases are TGTGCCAGCAGTTACGAGGGACAGGGGGCGCTTCCCCACGAGCAGTACTTC.

This clonotype came up many times. This sequence joins TRBV7-8 and TRBJ1-6; D uncertain. CDR3 length equals 17 residues. The germline CDR1 and CDR2 sequences are SGHVS and FQNEAQ. The ends were cut back, 2 bases at V and 5 bases at J, with 16 bases in the middle. The CDR3 here is CASSLFMGVGDNSPLHF. The CDR3 DNA follows: TGTGCCAGCAGCTTATTTATGGGCGTCGGAGATAATTCACCCCTCCACTTT.

This clonotype was seen many times. The rearrangement uses TRBV19 and TRBJ2-7; 8 bases are a match to TRBD1. CDR1 and CDR2 (germline): LNHDA, SQIVND (reference sequence). The ends lost 5 bases at V and 0 bases at J; junction bases unmatched: 6. This CDR3 is built from 15 residues. CDR3 nucleotides: TGTGCCAGTAGTCGATTAGGACAGGGCTCCTACGAGCAGTACTTC. Amino acids: CASSRLGQGSYEQYF.

Here the CDR3 DNA reads TGCGCCAGCGATCCCGGACAGTTATCTAACTATGGCTACACCTTC. Translation: CASDPGQLSNYGYTF. V is TRBV5-1 and J is TRBJ1-2, with D possibly TRBD1 on 6 matching bases. The germline V gene encodes CDR1 SGHRS and CDR2 YFSETQ. The CDR3 is 15 residues long. The V and J ends lost 7 bases and 0 bases respectively, with 16 bases between them.

There are many counts of this clonotype. The chain carries TRBV29-1 and TRBJ1-1; D unclear. The V gene lost 6 bases and the J gene lost 6 bases, with 11 bases spanning the gap. The CDR3 extends over 11 amino acids. Germline lookup yields CDR1 SQVTM and CDR2 ANQGSEA. CDR3 residues: CSVRAGAEAFF. CDR3 nucleotide sequence: TGCAGCGTGCGGGCCGGGGCTGAAGCTTTCTTT.

This clonotype was seen more than once but under ten times. The DNA of the CDR3 is TGCGCCAGCAGCCGGATGCCGGGACAGGGATACGAGCAGTACTTC. Its translation is CASSRMPGQGYEQYF. The chain joins TRBV5-1 to TRBJ2-7; 9 bases align to TRBD1. CDR1 SGHRS and CDR2 YFSETQ come from the germline V gene. V was clipped by 4 bases and J by 4 bases; unmatched bases: 9. This CDR3 is built from 15 residues.

The rearrangement joins TRBV6-1 to TRBJ1-1, with 8 positions matching TRBD1. Germline lookup yields CDR1 MNHNS and CDR2 SASEGT. The CDR3 runs to 15 residues. CDR3 bases: TGTGCTAGATCGACAGGGGAGGGCATGAACACTGAAGCTTTCTTT. It translates to CARSTGEGMNTEAFF.

CDR3 loop: CASSLAPEDTQYF. The CDR3 nucleotides read TGTGCCAGCAGCTTGGCTCCGGAAGATACGCAGTATTTT. The V and J genes are TRBV5-5 and TRBJ2-3; no clear D gene. This CDR3 has 13 residues. Deletions cut 0 bases from V and 5 bases from J, with 7 bases between. CDR1 is SGHKS and CDR2 is YYEKEE in the germline V gene (reference sequence).

This clonotype was seen a few times. J is TRBJ1-6 and V is TRBV2, with no clear D. The CDR3 runs to 13 residues. Between the trimmed V and J ends, which lost 10 bases and 2 bases, there was a span of 9 bases. Looked up from germline, CDR1 is SNHLY and CDR2 is FYNNEI. CDR3 sequence: CATTVTYNSPLHF. The CDR3 DNA reads as TGTGCCACCACAGTAACCTATAATTCACCCCTCCACTTT.

The V and J genes are TRBV27 and TRBJ1-5, with a tentative D call TRBD1 (6 bases). CDR3 size: 14 residues. Germline loops: CDR1 MNHEY, CDR2 SMNVEV (reference sequence). V gave up 6 bases and J gave up 3 bases, with 12 bases separating them. In nucleotides, the CDR3 is TGTGCCAGCAGCGACCAGGGGTCCAATCAGCCCCAGCATTTT. Its translation: CASSDQGSNQPQHF.

In this sample, this clonotype turned up a few times. A much larger clone sits a single nucleotide away, making a read error possible. This chain joins TRBV6-1 and TRBJ2-7, with D hard to call. Germline CDR1 is MNHNS and CDR2 is SASEGT. This CDR3 has 10 amino acids. V lost 8 bases, J lost 9 bases, and 11 bases lay in between. The CDR3 spells CASHGEGQYF. In DNA form, the CDR3 reads TGTGCCAGCCACGGTGAAGGGCAGTACTTC.

This clonotype showed up just a few times. The chain couples TRBV6-5 to TRBJ2-7; D not certain. With 7 bases removed from V and 2 bases from J, the gap between germline ends came to 12 bases. CDR3 length equals 13 residues. Germline V CDR1 and CDR2: MNHEY, SVGAGI. The CDR3 here is CASTRTLTYEQYF. The CDR3 bases are TGTGCCAGCACCCGGACCCTTACCTACGAGCAGTACTTC.

The rearrangement links TRBV10-3 to TRBJ2-6, with 10 bases aligning to TRBD2. Germline loops: CDR1 ENHRY, CDR2 SYGVKD. This CDR3 has 16 residues. With V trimmed by 7 bases and J by 4 bases, 7 bases remained unmatched. The CDR3 loop reads CAIKAGGLAGANVLTF. CDR3 DNA sequence: TGTGCCATCAAAGCGGGGGGACTAGCGGGGGCCAACGTCCTGACTTTC.

This clonotype occurred once. This rearrangement joins TRBV19 to TRBJ1-2; D is undetermined. CDR3 size: 11 residues. Germline V gives CDR1 LNHDA, CDR2 SQIVND (reference sequence). Trimming removed 11 bases from V and 8 bases from J, with 15 bases in between. CDR3 sequence: CAQAYPGGYTF. For the CDR3, the DNA is TGTGCCCAAGCCTACCCAGGAGGCTACACCTTC.

Many counts were recorded for this clonotype. This sequence joins TRBV20-1 and TRBJ1-5, with TRBD1 matching 8 bases. The CDR3 runs to 12 residues. The germline V gene encodes CDR1 DFQATT and CDR2 SNEGSKA (reference sequence). V shed 6 bases, J shed 7 bases, and the junction held 5 bases outside the gene matches. CDR3 in amino acids: CSAAGTGQPQHF. In nucleotides, the CDR3 is TGCAGTGCAGCCGGGACAGGACAGCCCCAGCATTTT.

This clonotype was seen more than once but under ten times. The rearrangement uses TRBV28 and TRBJ1-5, with 9 bases that match TRBD1. CDR1 is MDHEN, CDR2 SYDVKM, per germline. V lost 3 bases, J lost 7 bases, and 4 bases stayed unmatched. CDR3 length: 14 residues. The CDR3 region is CASSFRDREQPQHF. CDR3 nucleotide sequence: TGTGCCAGCAGTTTCAGGGACAGGGAGCAGCCCCAGCATTTT.

This chain joins TRBV25-1 and TRBJ1-2; no firm D call. The V and J ends lost 10 bases and 0 bases respectively, with 9 bases between them. The germline V gene encodes CDR1 MGHDK and CDR2 SYGVNS. The CDR3 has 12 residues. CDR3 protein: CATGLANYGYTF. The DNA of the CDR3 is TGTGCCACCGGACTAGCTAACTATGGCTACACCTTC.

Of note for this clonotype: A read error may explain this, as a much larger clone is one base away. This sequence joins TRBV14 and TRBJ1-5; D not certain. CDR1 is SGHDN, CDR2 FVKESK, per germline. V was pared by 4 bases and J by 6 bases, with 10 bases between. CDR3 size: 13 residues. This CDR3 is CASSRGIAQPQHF. CDR3 nucleotides: TGTGCCAGCAGCCGAGGGATCGCTCAGCCCCAGCATTTT.

This clonotype was counted ten times or more. The CDR3 DNA sequence: TGTGCCACCAGTGATTTGCAGCCCCCTTACAGGGAAGGTCAGCCCCAGCATTTT. Its protein is CATSDLQPPYREGQPQHF. This rearrangement joins TRBV24-1 to TRBJ1-5; possible D gene TRBD1, 6 bases. CDR3 length: 18 amino acids. Germline loops: CDR1 KGHDR, CDR2 SFDVKD. Trimming took off 0 bases at V and 6 bases at J, with 20 bases between the two ends.

This clonotype was seen only a few times. Here the CDR3 reads CASSSGGWSEKLFF. DNA for the CDR3: TGTGCCAGCAGCTCGGGGGGGTGGAGTGAAAAACTGTTTTTT. The chain recombines TRBV12-3 or TRBV12-4 with TRBJ1-4; perhaps TRBD1 as D (5 bases). This CDR3 region has 14 residues. V lost 6 bases and J lost 7, with 15 bases in between.

Comment on this clonotype: A read error may be the cause here, since a much bigger clone is one base away. The chain links TRBV6-2 or TRBV6-3 to TRBJ2-7, with 8 bases identical to TRBD1. The CDR3 extends over 14 amino acids. The germline CDR1 and CDR2 sequences are MNHEY and SVGEGT. CDR3 region: CASSLPQGGYGQYF. DNA of the CDR3: TGTGCCAGCAGTTTGCCACAGGGGGGCTACGGGCAGTACTTC.

This sequence joins TRBV10-3 and TRBJ1-1, with D maybe TRBD1 (5 bases). With 4 bases removed from V and 6 bases from J, the gap between germline ends came to 18 bases. Germline CDR1 ENHRY, CDR2 SYGVKD. The CDR3 totals 15 residues. CDR3 bases: TGTGCCATCAGTGTGCCTCCTTCTCGGGGGTCTGAAGCTTTCTTT. Translation gives CAISVPPSRGSEAFF.

This sequence joins TRBV9 and TRBJ2-2; 8 bases are a match to TRBD2. Germline V gives CDR1 SGDLS, CDR2 YYNGEE. The CDR3 sequence is 14 residues long. Losses at the gene ends were 6 bases for V and 4 bases for J; bases not matched to a gene: 5. This chain's CDR3 is CASKSGGGTGELFF. The CDR3 DNA follows: TGTGCCAGCAAAAGCGGGGGAGGCACCGGGGAGCTGTTTTTT.

The chain uses TRBV6-5 and TRBJ1-2; TRBD1 might be the D (6 bases). The germline V gene encodes CDR1 MNHEY and CDR2 SVGAGI. V shed 2 bases and J shed 2 bases, with 12 bases lying between them. This CDR3 has 15 residues. The CDR3 DNA follows: TGTGCCAGCAGTTACAGCAGGGGAAGCAACTATGGCTACACCTTC. Translating it yields CASSYSRGSNYGYTF.